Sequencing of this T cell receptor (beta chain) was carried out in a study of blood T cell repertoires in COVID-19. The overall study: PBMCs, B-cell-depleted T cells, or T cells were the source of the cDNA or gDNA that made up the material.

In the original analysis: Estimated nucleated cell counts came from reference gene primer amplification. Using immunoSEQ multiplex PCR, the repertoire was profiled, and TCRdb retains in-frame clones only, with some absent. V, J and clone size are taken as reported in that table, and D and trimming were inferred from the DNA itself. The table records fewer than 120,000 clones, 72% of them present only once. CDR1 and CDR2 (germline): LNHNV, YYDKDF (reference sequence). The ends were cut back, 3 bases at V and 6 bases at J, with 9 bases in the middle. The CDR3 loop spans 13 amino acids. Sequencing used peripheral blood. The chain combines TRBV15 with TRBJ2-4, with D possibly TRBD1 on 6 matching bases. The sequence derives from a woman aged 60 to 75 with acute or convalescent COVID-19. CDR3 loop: CATSRQGTNIQYF. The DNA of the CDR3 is TGTGCCACCAGCAGGCAGGGGACAAACATTCAGTACTTC.